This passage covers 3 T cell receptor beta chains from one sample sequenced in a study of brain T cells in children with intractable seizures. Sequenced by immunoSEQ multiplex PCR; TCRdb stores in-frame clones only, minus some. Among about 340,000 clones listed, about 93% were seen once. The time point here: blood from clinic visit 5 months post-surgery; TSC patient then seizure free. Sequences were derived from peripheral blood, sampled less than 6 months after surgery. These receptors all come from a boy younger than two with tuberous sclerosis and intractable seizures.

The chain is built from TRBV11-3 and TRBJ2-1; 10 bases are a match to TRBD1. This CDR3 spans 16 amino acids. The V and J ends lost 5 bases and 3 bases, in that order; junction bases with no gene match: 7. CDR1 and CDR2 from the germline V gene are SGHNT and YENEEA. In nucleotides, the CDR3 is TGTGCCAGCAGCACCGGGACAGGGGACGGCTACAATGAGCAGTTCTTC. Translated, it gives CASSTGTGDGYNEQFF.

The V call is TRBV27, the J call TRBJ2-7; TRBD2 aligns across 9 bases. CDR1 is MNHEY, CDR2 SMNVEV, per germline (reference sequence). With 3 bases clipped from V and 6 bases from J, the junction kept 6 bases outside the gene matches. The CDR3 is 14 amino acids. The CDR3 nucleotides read TGTGCCAGCAGTTTTTCTAGCGGGACTAGCGAGCAGTACTTC. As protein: CASSFSSGTSEQYF.

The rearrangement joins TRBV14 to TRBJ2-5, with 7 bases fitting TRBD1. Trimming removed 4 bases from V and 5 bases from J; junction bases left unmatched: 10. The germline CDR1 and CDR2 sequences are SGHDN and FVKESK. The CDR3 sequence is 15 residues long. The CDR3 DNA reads TGTGCCAGCAGCCTTCGACAGGGTACGGGGGAGACCCAGTACTTC. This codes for CASSLRQGTGETQYF.